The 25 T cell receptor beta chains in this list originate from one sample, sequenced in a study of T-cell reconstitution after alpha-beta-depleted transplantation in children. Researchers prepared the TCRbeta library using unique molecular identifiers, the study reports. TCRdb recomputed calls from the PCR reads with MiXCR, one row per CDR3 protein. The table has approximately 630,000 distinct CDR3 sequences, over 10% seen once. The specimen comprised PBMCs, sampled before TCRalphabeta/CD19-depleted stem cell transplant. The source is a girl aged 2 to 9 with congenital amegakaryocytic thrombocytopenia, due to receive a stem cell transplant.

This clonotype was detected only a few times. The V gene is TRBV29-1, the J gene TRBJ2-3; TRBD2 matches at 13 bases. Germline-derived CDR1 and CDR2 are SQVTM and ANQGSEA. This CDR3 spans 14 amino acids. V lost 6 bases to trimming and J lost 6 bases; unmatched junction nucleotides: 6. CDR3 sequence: CSVAGTSGKDTQYF. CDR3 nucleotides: TGCAGCGTCGCCGGGACTAGCGGGAAGGATACGCAGTATTTT.

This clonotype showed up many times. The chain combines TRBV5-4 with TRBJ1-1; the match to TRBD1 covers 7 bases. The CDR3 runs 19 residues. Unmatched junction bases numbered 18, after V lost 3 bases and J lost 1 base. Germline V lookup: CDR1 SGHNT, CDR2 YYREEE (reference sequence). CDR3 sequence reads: CASSSPTGKQGSENTEAFF. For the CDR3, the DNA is TGTGCCAGCAGCTCACCGACAGGGAAGCAGGGGTCCGAGAACACTGAAGCTTTCTTT.

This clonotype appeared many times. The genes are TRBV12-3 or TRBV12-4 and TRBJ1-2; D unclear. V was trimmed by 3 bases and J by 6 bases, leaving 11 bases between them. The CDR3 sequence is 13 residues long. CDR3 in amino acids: CASSFLQYHGYTF. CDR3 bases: TGTGCCAGCAGTTTCTTACAATACCATGGCTACACCTTC.

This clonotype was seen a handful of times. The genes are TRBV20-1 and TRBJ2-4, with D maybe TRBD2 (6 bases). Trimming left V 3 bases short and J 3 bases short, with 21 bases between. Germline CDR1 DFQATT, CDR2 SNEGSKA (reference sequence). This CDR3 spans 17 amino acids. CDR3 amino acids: CSASASGLAVVKNIQYF. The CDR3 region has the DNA TGCAGTGCTAGCGCCTCGGGATTAGCGGTGGTCAAAAACATTCAGTACTTC.

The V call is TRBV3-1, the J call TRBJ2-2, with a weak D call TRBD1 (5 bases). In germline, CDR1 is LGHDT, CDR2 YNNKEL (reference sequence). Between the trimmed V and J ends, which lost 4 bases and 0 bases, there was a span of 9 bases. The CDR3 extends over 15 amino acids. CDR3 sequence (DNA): TGTGCCAGCAGCCTAAGACAGACGAACACCGGGGAGCTGTTTTTT. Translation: CASSLRQTNTGELFF.

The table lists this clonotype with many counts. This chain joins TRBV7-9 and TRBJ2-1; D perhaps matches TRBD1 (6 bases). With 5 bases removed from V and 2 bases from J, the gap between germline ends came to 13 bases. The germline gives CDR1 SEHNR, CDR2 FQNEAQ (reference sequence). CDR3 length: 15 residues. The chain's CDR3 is CASSHTGSPYNEQFF. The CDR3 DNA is TGTGCCAGCAGCCACACAGGGTCCCCCTACAATGAGCAGTTCTTC.

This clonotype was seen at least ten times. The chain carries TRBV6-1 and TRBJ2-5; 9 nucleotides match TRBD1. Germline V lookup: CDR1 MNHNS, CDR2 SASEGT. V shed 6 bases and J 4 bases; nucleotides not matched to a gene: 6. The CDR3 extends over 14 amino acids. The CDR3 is CASSRDRAVETQYF. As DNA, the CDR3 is TGTGCCAGCAGCCGGGACAGGGCGGTAGAGACCCAGTACTTC.

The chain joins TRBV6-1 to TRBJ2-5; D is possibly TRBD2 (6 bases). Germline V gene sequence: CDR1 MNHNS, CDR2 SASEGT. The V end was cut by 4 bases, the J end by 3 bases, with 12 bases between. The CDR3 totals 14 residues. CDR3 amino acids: CASSGIGGEETQYF. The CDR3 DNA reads TGTGCCAGCAGTGGGATCGGAGGGGAAGAGACCCAGTACTTC.

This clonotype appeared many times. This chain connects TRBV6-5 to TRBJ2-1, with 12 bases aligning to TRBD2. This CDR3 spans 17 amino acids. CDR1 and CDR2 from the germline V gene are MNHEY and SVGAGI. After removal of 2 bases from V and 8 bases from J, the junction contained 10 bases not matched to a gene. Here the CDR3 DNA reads TGTGCCAGCAGTTACAGACTAGCGGGAGTTGGGGGGGATGAGCAGTTCTTC. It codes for CASSYRLAGVGGDEQFF.

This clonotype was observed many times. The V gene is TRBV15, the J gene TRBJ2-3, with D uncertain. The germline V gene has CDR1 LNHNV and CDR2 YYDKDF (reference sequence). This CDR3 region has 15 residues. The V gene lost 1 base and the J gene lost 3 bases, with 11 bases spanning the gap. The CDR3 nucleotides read TGTGCCACCAGCAGAGTCGGCGGTAGGACAGATACGCAGTATTTT. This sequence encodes CATSRVGGRTDTQYF.

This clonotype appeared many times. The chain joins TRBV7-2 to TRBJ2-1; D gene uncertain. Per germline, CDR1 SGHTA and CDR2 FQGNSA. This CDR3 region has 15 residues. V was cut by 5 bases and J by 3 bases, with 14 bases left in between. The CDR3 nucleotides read TGTGCCAGCAGCATTCAGTGGCTCAGCTACAATGAGCAGTTCTTC. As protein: CASSIQWLSYNEQFF. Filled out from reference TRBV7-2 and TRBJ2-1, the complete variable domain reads GAGVSQSPSNKVTEKGKDVELRCDPISGHTALYWYRQSLGQGLEFLIYFQGNSAPDKSGLPSDRFSAERTGGSVSTLTIQRTQQEDSAVYLCASSIQWLSYNEQFFGPGTRLTVL.

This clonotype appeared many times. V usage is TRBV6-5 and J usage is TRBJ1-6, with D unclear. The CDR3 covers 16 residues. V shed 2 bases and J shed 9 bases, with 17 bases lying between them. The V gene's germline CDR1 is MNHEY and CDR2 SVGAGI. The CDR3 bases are TGTGCCAGCAGTTACCAAGATGTTGGTTATCGTTCACCCCTCCACTTT. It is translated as CASSYQDVGYRSPLHF.

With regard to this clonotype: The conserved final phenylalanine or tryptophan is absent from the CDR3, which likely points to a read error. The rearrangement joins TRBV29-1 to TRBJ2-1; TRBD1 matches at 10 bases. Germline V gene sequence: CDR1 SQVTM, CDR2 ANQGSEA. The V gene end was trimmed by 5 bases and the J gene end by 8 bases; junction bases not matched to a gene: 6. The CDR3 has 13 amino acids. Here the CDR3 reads CSVLRTGGDEQFI. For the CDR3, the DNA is TGCAGCGTTCTCAGGACAGGGGGTGATGAGCAGTTCATC.

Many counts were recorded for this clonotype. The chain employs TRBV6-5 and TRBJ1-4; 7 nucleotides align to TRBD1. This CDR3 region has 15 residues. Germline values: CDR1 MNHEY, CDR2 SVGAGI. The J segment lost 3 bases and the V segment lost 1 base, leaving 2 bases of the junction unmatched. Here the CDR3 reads CASSYLTGSNEKLFF. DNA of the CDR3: TGTGCCAGCAGTTACTTGACAGGGTCTAATGAAAAACTGTTTTTT.

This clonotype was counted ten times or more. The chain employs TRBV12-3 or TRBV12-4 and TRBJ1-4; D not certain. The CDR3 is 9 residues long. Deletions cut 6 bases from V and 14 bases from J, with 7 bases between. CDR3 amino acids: CASRKWLFF. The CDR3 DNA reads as TGTGCCAGCAGGAAATGGCTGTTTTTT.

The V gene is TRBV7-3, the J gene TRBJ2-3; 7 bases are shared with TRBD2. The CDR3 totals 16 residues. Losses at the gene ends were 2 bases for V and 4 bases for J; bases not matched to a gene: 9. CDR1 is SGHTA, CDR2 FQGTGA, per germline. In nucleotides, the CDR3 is TGTGCCAGCAGCTTATTAGGTGGCGGGAGCGCAGATACGCAGTATTTT. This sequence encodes CASSLLGGGSADTQYF.

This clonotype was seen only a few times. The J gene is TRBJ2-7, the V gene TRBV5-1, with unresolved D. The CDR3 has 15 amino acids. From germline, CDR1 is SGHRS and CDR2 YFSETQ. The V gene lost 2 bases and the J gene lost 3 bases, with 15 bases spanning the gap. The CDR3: CASSFEGRPNYEQYF. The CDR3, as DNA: TGCGCCAGCAGCTTTGAAGGCAGGCCCAACTACGAGCAGTACTTC.

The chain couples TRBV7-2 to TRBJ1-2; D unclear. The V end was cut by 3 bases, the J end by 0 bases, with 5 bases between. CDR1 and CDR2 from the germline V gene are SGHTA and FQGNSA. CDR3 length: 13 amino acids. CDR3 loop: CASSFLTNYGYTF. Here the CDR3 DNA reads TGTGCCAGCAGCTTCTTGACTAACTATGGCTACACCTTC.

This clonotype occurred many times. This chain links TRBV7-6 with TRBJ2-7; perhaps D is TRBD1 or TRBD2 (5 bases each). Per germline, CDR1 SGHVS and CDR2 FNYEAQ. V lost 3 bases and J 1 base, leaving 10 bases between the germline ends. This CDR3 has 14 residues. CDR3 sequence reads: CASSFRDASYEQYF. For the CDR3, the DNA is TGTGCCAGCAGCTTCAGGGACGCTTCCTACGAGCAGTACTTC.

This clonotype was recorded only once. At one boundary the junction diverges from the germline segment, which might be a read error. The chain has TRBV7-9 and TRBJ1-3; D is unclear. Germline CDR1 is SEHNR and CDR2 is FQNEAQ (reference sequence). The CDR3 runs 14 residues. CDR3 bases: TGTGCCAGCAGCGGTGAAAACTCTGGAAACACCATACATTTT. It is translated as CASSGENSGNTIHF.

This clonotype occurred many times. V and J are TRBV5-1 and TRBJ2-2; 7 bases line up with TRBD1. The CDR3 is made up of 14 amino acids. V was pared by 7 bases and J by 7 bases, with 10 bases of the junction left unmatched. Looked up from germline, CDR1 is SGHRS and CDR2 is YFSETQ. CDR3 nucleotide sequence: TGCGCCAGCTCGGCCGGACAGGAGAACGGGGAGCTGTTTTTT. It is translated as CASSAGQENGELFF.

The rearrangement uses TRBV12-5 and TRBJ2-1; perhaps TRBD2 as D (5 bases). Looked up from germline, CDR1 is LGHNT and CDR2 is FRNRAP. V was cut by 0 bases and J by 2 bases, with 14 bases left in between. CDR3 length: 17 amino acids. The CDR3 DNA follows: TGTGCTAGTGGTTTGGTACTTTCCGGGAATGCCTACAATGAGCAGTTCTTC. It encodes CASGLVLSGNAYNEQFF.

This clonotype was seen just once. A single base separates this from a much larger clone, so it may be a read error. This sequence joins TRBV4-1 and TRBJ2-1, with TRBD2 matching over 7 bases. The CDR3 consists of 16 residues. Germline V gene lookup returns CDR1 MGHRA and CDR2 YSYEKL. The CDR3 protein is CASSQESAGYYNEKFF. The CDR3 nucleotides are TGCGCCAGCAGCCAAGAATCAGCGGGATATTACAATGAGAAGTTCTTC.

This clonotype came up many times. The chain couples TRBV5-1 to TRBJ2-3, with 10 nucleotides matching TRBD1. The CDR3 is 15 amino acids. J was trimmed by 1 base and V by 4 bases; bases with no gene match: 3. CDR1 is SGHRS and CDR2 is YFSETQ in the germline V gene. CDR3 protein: CASSIGTGGTDTQYF. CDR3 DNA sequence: TGCGCCAGCAGCATCGGGACAGGGGGCACAGATACGCAGTATTTT.

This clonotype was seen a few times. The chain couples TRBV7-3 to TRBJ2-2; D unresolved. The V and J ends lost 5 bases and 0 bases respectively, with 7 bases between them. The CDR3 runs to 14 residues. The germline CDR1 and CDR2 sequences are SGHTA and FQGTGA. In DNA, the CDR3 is TGTGCCAGCAGCATCTTCGCGAACACCGGGGAGCTGTTTTTT. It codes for CASSIFANTGELFF.